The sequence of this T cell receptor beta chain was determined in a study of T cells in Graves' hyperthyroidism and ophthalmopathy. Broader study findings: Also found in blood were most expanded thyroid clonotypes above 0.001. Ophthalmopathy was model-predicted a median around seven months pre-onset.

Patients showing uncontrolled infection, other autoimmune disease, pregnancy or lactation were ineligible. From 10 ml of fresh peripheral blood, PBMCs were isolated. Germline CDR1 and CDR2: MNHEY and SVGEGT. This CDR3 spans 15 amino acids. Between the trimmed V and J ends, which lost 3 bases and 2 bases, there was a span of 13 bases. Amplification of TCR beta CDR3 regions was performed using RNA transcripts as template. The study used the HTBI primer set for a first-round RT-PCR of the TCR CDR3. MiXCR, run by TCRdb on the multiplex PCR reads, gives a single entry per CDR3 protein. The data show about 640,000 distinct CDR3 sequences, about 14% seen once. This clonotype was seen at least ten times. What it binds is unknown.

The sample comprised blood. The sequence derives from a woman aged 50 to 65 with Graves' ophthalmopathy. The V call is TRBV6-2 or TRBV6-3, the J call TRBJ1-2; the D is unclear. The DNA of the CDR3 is TGTGCCAGCAGTTATTGGTCAGGATTCAACTATGGCTACACCTTC. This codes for CASSYWSGFNYGYTF.